The rows below give T cell receptor beta chains drawn from one sample of a study of identical twins. TCRdb reanalysed the 5' RACE reads using MiXCR and keeps one entry per CDR3 protein. The sample gives approximately 890,000 distinct CDR3 sequences, roughly an eighth of which show up once; 1.5% to 2% is in the top ten. The same data also went into a second study, on yellow fever vaccine responses in identical twins.

The source material was PBMCs. The receptors originated from a woman younger than 35 in good health. Each CDR3 is given with its conserved first and last residue. The D gene is left open where the match is weak. Clone size is shown for a subset of rows, as once, few, many or a class of expanded clone.

clone size: -; V gene: TRBV7-7; D gene: TRBD1; J gene: TRBJ2-2; CDR3 protein: CASSTRQGASPGELFF; CDR3 DNA: TGTGCCAGCAGCACCAGACAGGGGGCCTCCCCCGGGGAGCTGTTTTTT
clone size: many; V gene: TRBV29-1; D gene: TRBD1; J gene: TRBJ2-7; CDR3 protein: CSFRTGETYEQYF; CDR3 DNA: TGCAGCTTCCGGACAGGAGAAACCTACGAGCAGTACTTC
clone size: -; V gene: TRBV19; D gene: TRBD2; J gene: TRBJ2-5; CDR3 protein: CASSASGRGETQYF; CDR3 DNA: TGTGCCAGTTCGGCTAGCGGAAGGGGAGAGACCCAGTACTTC
clone size: -; V gene: TRBV11-2; D gene: TRBD1; J gene: TRBJ2-1; CDR3 protein: CASSLEVGQGYNEQFF; CDR3 DNA: TGTGCCAGCAGCTTGGAGGTGGGACAGGGATACAATGAGCAGTTCTTC
clone size: few; V gene: TRBV7-9; D gene: TRBD2; J gene: TRBJ2-2; CDR3 protein: CASSLGLGVGELFF; CDR3 DNA: TGTGCCAGCAGCTTGGGACTAGGAGTCGGGGAGCTGTTTTTT
clone size: -; V gene: TRBV7-2; D gene: TRBD2; J gene: TRBJ2-5; CDR3 protein: CASSLALRRTSGERPHETQYF; CDR3 DNA: TGTGCCAGCAGCTTAGCGCTTAGGAGGACTAGCGGGGAAAGACCTCATGAGACCCAGTACTTC
clone size: many; V gene: TRBV14; D gene: -; J gene: TRBJ2-3; CDR3 protein: CASSPGLTQYF; CDR3 DNA: TGTGCCAGCAGCCCAGGGCTTACGCAGTATTTT
clone size: -; V gene: TRBV7-9; D gene: -; J gene: TRBJ1-1; CDR3 protein: CASRPTLVPEAFF; CDR3 DNA: TGTGCCAGCAGGCCAACGCTGGTCCCTGAAGCTTTCTTT
clone size: -; V gene: TRBV5-1; D gene: -; J gene: TRBJ2-3; CDR3 protein: CASSTALGDTQYF; CDR3 DNA: TGCGCCAGCAGCACGGCCTTGGGGGATACGCAGTATTTT
clone size: -; V gene: TRBV9; D gene: -; J gene: TRBJ1-3; CDR3 protein: CASSVGPLGSSGNTIYF; CDR3 DNA: TGTGCCAGCAGCGTGGGTCCCCTAGGGAGCTCTGGAAACACCATATATTTT
clone size: -; V gene: TRBV15; D gene: -; J gene: TRBJ2-3; CDR3 protein: CATSRDRPPDTQYF; CDR3 DNA: TGTGCCACCAGCAGAGATCGACCTCCGGATACGCAGTATTTT
clone size: -; V gene: TRBV12-3/TRBV12-4; D gene: TRBD1; J gene: TRBJ2-6; CDR3 protein: CTSSPGQGVTSGANVLTF; CDR3 DNA: TGTACCAGCAGTCCCGGACAGGGAGTAACCTCTGGGGCCAACGTCCTGACTTTC
clone size: -; V gene: TRBV3-1; D gene: -; J gene: TRBJ1-2; CDR3 protein: CAAGSINYGYTF; CDR3 DNA: TGTGCCGCGGGCTCAATTAACTATGGCTACACCTTC
clone size: -; V gene: TRBV7-9; D gene: -; J gene: TRBJ1-5; CDR3 protein: CASSNTDNQPQHF; CDR3 DNA: TGTGCCAGCAGCAATACAGATAATCAGCCCCAGCATTTT
clone size: few; V gene: TRBV5-1; D gene: -; J gene: TRBJ1-1; CDR3 protein: CASSLGSRLNTEAFF; CDR3 DNA: TGCGCCAGCAGCTTGGGGTCCCGGCTGAACACTGAAGCTTTCTTT
clone size: -; V gene: TRBV3-1; D gene: -; J gene: TRBJ2-1; CDR3 protein: CASSYTRSHGNEQFF; CDR3 DNA: TGTGCCAGCAGCTACACTAGGAGCCATGGGAATGAGCAGTTCTTC